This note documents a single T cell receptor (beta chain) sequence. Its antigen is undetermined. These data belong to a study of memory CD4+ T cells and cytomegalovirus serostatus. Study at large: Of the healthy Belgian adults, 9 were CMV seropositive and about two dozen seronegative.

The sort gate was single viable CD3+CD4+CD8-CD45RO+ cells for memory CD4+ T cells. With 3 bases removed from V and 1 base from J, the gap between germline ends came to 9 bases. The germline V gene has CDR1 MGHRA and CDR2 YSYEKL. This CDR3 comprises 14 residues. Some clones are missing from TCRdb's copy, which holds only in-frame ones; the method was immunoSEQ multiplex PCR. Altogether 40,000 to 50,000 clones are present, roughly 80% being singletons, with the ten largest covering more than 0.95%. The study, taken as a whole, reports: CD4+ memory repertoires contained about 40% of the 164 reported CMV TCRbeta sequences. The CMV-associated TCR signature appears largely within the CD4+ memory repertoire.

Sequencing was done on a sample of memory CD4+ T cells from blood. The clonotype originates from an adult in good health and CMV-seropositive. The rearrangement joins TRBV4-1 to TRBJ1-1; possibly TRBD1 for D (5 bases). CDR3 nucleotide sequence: TGCGCCAGCAGCCATCGAACAGGGAACACTGAAGCTTTCTTT. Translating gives CASSHRTGNTEAFF.